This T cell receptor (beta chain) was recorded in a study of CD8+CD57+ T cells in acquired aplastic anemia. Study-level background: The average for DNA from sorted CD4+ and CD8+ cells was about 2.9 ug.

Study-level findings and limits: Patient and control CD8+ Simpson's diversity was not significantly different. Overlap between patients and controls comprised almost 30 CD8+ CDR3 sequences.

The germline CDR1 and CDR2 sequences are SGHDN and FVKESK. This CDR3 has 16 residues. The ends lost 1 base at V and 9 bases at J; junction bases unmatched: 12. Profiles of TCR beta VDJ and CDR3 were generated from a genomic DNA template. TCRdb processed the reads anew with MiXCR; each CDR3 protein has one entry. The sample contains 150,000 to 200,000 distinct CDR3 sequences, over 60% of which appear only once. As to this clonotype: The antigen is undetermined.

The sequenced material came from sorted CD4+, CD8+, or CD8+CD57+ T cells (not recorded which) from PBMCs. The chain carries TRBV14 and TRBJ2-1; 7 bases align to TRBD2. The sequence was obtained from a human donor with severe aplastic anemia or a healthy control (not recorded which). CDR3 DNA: TGTGCCAGCAGCCAAGGCGGGCTAGCGGCCACGGGTGAGCAGTTCTTC. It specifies CASSQGGLAATGEQFF. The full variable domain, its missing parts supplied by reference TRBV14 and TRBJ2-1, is EAGVTQFPSHSVIEKGQTVTLRCDPISGHDNLYWYRRVMGKEIKFLLHFVKESKQDESGMPNNRFLAERTGGTYSTLKVQPAELEDSGVYFCASSQGGLAATGEQFFGPGTRLTVL.